The sequence of this T cell receptor beta chain was determined in a study of CXCR3-negative and CXCR3-positive naive CD8 T cells. Germline V gives CDR1 SGHRS, CDR2 YFSETQ. CDR3 length equals 15 residues. UMI-tagged TRB cDNA libraries were built via 5' RACE. TCRdb reprocessed the 5' RACE reads; each CDR3 protein has one entry and no DNA is given. The specimen's table records some 22,000 distinct CDR3 sequences. Naive CD8+ T cells had a CD45RO-CCR7+CD27+CD95- phenotype. Study-wide findings and caveats: CXCR3-positive naive cells carried more hydrophobic TRB CDR3s than CXCR3-negative ones. Naive cells used TRBV-TRBJ genes in much the same way whether CXCR3-negative or CXCR3-positive; memory cells did not.

Comment on this clonotype: As yet, its antigen is unknown.

This chain links TRBV5-1 with TRBJ2-4; the TCRdb call, TRBD1, lacks DNA for checking. The sequencing input was naive CXCR3- CD8+ T cells from blood. Described subset: CD45RO-CCR7+CD27+CD95- naive CD8+ T cells lacking CXCR3 (TNR3-). The clonotype originates from a human donor in good health. Some clones in this sample may be carry-over from other donors' samples. CDR3 amino acids: CASSWTGEWKNIQYF.